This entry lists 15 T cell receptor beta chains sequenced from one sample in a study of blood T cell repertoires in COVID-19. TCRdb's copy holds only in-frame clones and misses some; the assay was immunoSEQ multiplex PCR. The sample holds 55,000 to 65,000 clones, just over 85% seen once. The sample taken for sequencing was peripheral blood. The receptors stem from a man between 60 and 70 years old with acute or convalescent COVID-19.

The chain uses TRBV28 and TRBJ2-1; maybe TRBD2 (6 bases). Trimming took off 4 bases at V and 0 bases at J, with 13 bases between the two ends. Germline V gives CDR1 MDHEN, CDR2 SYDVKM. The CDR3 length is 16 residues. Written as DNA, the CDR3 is TGTGCCAGCAGTTCCCCTAGCGAGAGCTCCTACAATGAGCAGTTCTTC. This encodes CASSSPSESSYNEQFF.

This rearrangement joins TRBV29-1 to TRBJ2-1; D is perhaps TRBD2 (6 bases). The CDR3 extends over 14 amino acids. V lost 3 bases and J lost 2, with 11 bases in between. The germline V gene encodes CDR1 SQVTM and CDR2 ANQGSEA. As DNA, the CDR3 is TGCAGCGTTGACAACGGAGGGGCCTACAATGAGCAGTTCTTC. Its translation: CSVDNGGAYNEQFF.

CDR3 sequence (DNA): TGCGCCAGCAGCCAAGCCTTAAATACCTACGAGCAGTACTTC. Translation: CASSQALNTYEQYF. This chain joins TRBV4-1 and TRBJ2-7; the D is unclear. Germline values: CDR1 MGHRA, CDR2 YSYEKL. V was clipped by 1 base and J by 2 bases, with 9 bases between them. The CDR3 has 14 residues.

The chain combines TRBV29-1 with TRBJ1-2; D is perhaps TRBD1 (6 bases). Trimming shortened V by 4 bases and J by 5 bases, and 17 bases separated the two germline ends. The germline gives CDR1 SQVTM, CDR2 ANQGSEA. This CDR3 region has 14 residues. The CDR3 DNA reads TGCAGCGTTGGGGGGACCCCAGGGGATTATGGCTACACCTTC. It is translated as CSVGGTPGDYGYTF.

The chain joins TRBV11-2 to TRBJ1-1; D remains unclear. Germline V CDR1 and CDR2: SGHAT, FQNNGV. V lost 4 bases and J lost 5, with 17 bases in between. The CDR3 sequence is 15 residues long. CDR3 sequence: CASSSPRVRETEAFF. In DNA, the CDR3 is TGTGCCAGCAGCTCCCCCCGGGTAAGGGAGACTGAAGCTTTCTTT.

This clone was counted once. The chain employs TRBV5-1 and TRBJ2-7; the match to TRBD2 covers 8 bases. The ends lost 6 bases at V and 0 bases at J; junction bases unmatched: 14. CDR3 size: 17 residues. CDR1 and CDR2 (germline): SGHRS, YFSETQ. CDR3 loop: CASKRNSGGGGSYEQYF. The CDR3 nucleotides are TGCGCCAGCAAAAGGAACAGCGGGGGAGGGGGCTCCTACGAGCAGTACTTC.

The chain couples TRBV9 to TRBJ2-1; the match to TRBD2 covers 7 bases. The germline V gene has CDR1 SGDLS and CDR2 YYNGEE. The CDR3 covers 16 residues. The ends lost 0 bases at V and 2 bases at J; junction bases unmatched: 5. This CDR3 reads CASSVAAGETYNEQFF. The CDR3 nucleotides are TGTGCCAGCAGCGTAGCCGCGGGAGAAACCTACAATGAGCAGTTCTTC.

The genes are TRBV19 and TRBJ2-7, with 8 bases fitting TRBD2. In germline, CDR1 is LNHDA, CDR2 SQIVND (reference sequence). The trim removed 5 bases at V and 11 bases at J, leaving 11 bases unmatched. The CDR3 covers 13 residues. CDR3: CASSGLASFYKYF. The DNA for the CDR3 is TGTGCCAGTAGTGGACTAGCATCATTCTATAAGTACTTC.

The CDR3 DNA reads as TGCGCCAGCAGCGGACAGGCCTCCACAGATACGCAGTATTTT. It codes for CASSGQASTDTQYF. The chain is built from TRBV5-1 and TRBJ2-3; 7 nucleotides agree with TRBD1. The CDR3 length is 14 residues. CDR1 and CDR2 from the germline V gene are SGHRS and YFSETQ. Trimming took 4 bases from V and 2 from J; bases not matched to a gene: 4.

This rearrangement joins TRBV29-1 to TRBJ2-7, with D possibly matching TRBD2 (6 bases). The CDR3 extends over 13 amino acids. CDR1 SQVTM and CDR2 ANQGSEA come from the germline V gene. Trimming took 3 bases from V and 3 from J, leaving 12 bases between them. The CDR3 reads CSVETGSDYEQYF. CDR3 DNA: TGCAGCGTTGAGACCGGGAGCGACTACGAGCAGTACTTC.

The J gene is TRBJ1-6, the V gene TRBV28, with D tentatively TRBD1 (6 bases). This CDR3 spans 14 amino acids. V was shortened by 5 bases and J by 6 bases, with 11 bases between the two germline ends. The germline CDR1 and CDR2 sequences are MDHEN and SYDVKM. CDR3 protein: CASSRNRANSPLHF. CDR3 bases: TGTGCCAGCAGTCGTAACAGGGCTAATTCACCCCTCCACTTT.

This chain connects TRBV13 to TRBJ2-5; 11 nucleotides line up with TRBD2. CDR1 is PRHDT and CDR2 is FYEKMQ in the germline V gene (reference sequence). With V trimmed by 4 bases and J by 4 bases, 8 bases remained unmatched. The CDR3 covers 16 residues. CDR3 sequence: CASSWLAGGIGETQYF. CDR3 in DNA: TGTGCCAGCAGCTGGCTAGCGGGAGGAATTGGAGAGACCCAGTACTTC.

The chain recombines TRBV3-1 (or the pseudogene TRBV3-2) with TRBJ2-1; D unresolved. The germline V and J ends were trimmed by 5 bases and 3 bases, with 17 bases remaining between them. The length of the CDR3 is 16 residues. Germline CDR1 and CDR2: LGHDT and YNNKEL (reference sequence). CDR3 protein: CASSKSLVYVYNEQFF. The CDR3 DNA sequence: TGTGCCAGCAGCAAGTCCCTTGTCTATGTCTACAATGAGCAGTTCTTC.

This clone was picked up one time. The CDR3 DNA sequence: TGTGCCAGCAGTGATCTCGGGACTCCCTACAATGAGCAGTTCTTC. Amino acids: CASSDLGTPYNEQFF. The chain links TRBV6-4 to TRBJ2-1; tentative D call: TRBD2 (6 bases). The V gene lost 3 bases and the J gene lost 2 bases, with 11 bases spanning the gap. CDR3 length equals 15 residues. Germline lookup yields CDR1 MRHNA and CDR2 SNTAGT.

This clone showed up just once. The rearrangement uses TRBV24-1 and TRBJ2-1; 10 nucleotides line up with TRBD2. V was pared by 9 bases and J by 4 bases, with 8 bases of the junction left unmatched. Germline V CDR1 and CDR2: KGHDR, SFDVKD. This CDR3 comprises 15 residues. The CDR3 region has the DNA TGTGCCACCGGAGGGGGTAGCGGGAGGTACAATGAGCAGTTCTTC. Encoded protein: CATGGGSGRYNEQFF.